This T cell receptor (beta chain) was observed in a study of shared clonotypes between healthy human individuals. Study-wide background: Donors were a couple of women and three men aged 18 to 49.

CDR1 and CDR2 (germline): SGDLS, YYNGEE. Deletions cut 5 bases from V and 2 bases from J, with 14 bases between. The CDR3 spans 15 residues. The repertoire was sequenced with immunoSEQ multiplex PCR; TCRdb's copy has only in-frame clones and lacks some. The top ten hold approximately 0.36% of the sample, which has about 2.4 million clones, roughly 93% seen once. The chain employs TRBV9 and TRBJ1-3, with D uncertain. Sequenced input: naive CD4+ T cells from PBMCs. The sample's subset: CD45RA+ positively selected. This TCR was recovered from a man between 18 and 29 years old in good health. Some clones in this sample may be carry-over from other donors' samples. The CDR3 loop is CASSSWVNPGNTIYF. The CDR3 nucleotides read TGTGCCAGCAGTTCCTGGGTGAATCCTGGAAACACCATATATTTT.